This T cell receptor beta chain was recorded in a study of blood T cell repertoires in COVID-19. Study-level background: T cells, B-cell-depleted T cells, or PBMCs supplied cDNA or gDNA.

This clone has just one count. This table comes from immunoSEQ multiplex PCR, and its TCRdb copy is limited to in-frame clones, with some not included. The sample contains some 300,000 clones, roughly 90% of which appear only once. The CDR3 extends over 15 amino acids. Unmatched junction bases numbered 3, after V lost 0 bases and J lost 2 bases. CDR1 is MNHEY, CDR2 SVGAGI, per germline. The sequence derives from a man between 18 and 35 years old with active or convalescent COVID-19. V usage is TRBV6-5 and J usage is TRBJ2-5, with 7 bases identical to TRBD1. Sequencing was carried out using peripheral blood. In nucleotides, the CDR3 is TGTGCCAGCAGTTACTCGGGACAGTCACAAGAGACCCAGTACTTC. Amino acids: CASSYSGQSQETQYF.